This passage covers 21 T cell receptor beta chains from one sample sequenced in a study of blood T cell repertoires in COVID-19. Clones were sequenced by immunoSEQ multiplex PCR, and TCRdb holds only the in-frame ones, with some missing. The sample gives about 480,000 clones, about 88% of which show up once; over 0.7% is in the top ten. The specimen sequenced was peripheral blood. The receptor set was obtained from a man younger than 30 with COVID-19, enrolled during active disease.

The J gene is TRBJ2-5, the V gene TRBV5-6; the D gene is possibly TRBD2 (7 bases). The germline gives CDR1 SGHDT, CDR2 YYEEEE. The ends were cut back, 0 bases at V and 2 bases at J, with 11 bases in the middle. The CDR3 has 15 residues. In DNA form, the CDR3 reads TGTGCCAGCAGCTTGGGGGGGGGCTCACAAGAGACCCAGTACTTC. Translation gives CASSLGGGSQETQYF.

This sequence joins TRBV5-1 and TRBJ1-1; D is unclear. Trimming removed 0 bases from V and 7 bases from J, with 10 bases in between. The V gene's germline CDR1 is SGHRS and CDR2 YFSETQ. The CDR3 totals 13 residues. Here the CDR3 DNA reads TGCGCCAGCAGCTTGGAGCGCGGTGGTGAAGCTTTCTTT. Translated, it gives CASSLERGGEAFF.

Of note for this clone: The same CDR3 arises from other DNA sequences in this sample as well. This CDR3 is CASSLGGLGSYEQYF. The CDR3 nucleotides read TGTGCCAGCAGCTTGGGGGGACTAGGGTCCTACGAGCAGTACTTC. The chain is built from TRBV5-6 and TRBJ2-7; 8 bases fit TRBD2. Germline values: CDR1 SGHDT, CDR2 YYEEEE. The CDR3 is made up of 15 amino acids. Trimming cost V 0 bases and J 1 base; bases outside gene matches: 3.

The chain joins TRBV24-1 to TRBJ2-3, with TRBD2 matching over 9 bases. Germline values: CDR1 KGHDR, CDR2 SFDVKD. The CDR3 has 17 amino acids. With 6 bases clipped from V and 0 bases from J, the junction kept 9 bases outside the gene matches. CDR3 sequence: CATSRHPTSGSTDTQYF. For the CDR3, the DNA is TGTGCCACCAGTAGACACCCCACTAGCGGGAGCACAGATACGCAGTATTTT.

This sequence joins TRBV6-5 and TRBJ2-7, with 11 bases that match TRBD2. CDR3 length: 15 residues. Trimming took 4 bases from V and 4 from J; bases not matched to a gene: 6. In germline, CDR1 is MNHEY, CDR2 SVGAGI. The CDR3 DNA sequence: TGTGCCAGCAGTTTGCTAGCGGGAGGAAGATACGAGCAGTACTTC. Translation: CASSLLAGGRYEQYF.

V gene TRBV18 combines with J gene TRBJ2-3; TRBD1 matches at 7 bases. This CDR3 comprises 16 residues. Germline lookup yields CDR1 KGHSH and CDR2 LQKENI. Unmatched junction bases numbered 12, after V lost 6 bases and J lost 3 bases. The CDR3 spells CASSLNSDRATDTQYF. In nucleotides, the CDR3 is TGTGCCAGCTCTCTGAACTCTGACAGGGCTACAGATACGCAGTATTTT.

On this clone: In the same sample, other DNA sequences code for this CDR3. This chain connects TRBV5-1 to TRBJ2-2, with a possible D match to TRBD2 (6 bases). The CDR3 contains 14 residues. Looked up from germline, CDR1 is SGHRS and CDR2 is YFSETQ. V shed 1 base and J shed 3 bases, with 7 bases lying between them. This CDR3 is CASSLTGDTGELFF. CDR3 bases: TGCGCCAGCAGCTTGACGGGAGACACCGGGGAGCTGTTTTTT. Based on the CDR3 plus reference TRBV5-1 and TRBJ2-2, the full variable domain is KAGVTQTPRYLIKTRGQQVTLSCSPISGHRSVSWYQQTPGQGLQFLFEYFSETQRNKGNFPGRFSGRQFSNSRSEMNVSTLELGDSALYLCASSLTGDTGELFFGEGSRLTVL.

This sequence joins TRBV4-2 and TRBJ2-3; D is unclear. The germline CDR1 and CDR2 sequences are LGHNA and YNFKEQ. The CDR3 is made up of 13 amino acids. V was shortened by 1 base and J by 4 bases, with 6 bases between the two germline ends. CDR3 in amino acids: CASSQGPADTQYF. In DNA form, the CDR3 reads TGTGCCAGCAGCCAAGGGCCCGCAGATACGCAGTATTTT.

This chain connects TRBV18 to TRBJ1-4; D might be TRBD1 (5 bases). V shed 4 bases and J shed 8 bases, with 14 bases lying between them. CDR1 is KGHSH, CDR2 LQKENI, per germline. CDR3 length equals 14 residues. CDR3 amino acids: CASSRIQGGEKLFF. CDR3 coding DNA: TGTGCCAGCTCACGTATCCAGGGAGGAGAAAAACTGTTTTTT.

J is TRBJ2-2 and V is TRBV6-6; 7 nucleotides line up with TRBD2. This CDR3 comprises 15 residues. Germline CDR1 is MNHNY and CDR2 is SVGAGI (reference sequence). J gave up 2 bases and V 2 bases, and 2 bases lay outside the gene matches. CDR3: CASSYPSGNTGELFF. The CDR3, as DNA: TGTGCCAGCAGTTACCCTAGCGGAAACACCGGGGAGCTGTTTTTT.

The gene calls are TRBV4-1 and TRBJ2-5; 9 bases are a match to TRBD2. V lost 0 bases and J lost 2; bases outside the gene matches: 1. Germline assignment: CDR1 MGHRA and CDR2 YSYEKL. The CDR3 is made up of 15 amino acids. CDR3 protein: CASSQETSGQETQYF. CDR3 nucleotide sequence: TGCGCCAGCAGCCAAGAGACTAGCGGACAAGAGACCCAGTACTTC.

The genes are TRBV11-2 and TRBJ2-7; tentatively, D is TRBD2 (6 bases). V was clipped by 5 bases and J by 2 bases, with 19 bases between them. The CDR3 consists of 16 residues. Germline V gives CDR1 SGHAT, CDR2 FQNNGV. The CDR3 protein is CASSPPRGKDTYEQYF. CDR3 bases: TGTGCCAGCAGCCCACCTCGCGGGAAGGATACCTACGAGCAGTACTTC. Based on the CDR3 plus reference TRBV11-2 and TRBJ2-7, the full variable domain is EAGVAQSPRYKIIEKRQSVAFWCNPISGHATLYWYQQILGQGPKLLIQFQNNGVVDDSQLPKDRFSAERLKGVDSTLKIQPAKLEDSAVYLCASSPPRGKDTYEQYFGPGTRLTVT.

This clone showed up just once. The V call is TRBV12-5, the J call TRBJ2-5; D is unclear. V was pared by 5 bases and J by 1 base, with 14 bases between. Germline CDR1 is LGHNT and CDR2 is FRNRAP. CDR3 length: 15 residues. The CDR3 region has the DNA TGTGCTAGTGGTCAACCCTCGCCCAGCCAAGAGACCCAGTACTTC. It specifies CASGQPSPSQETQYF.

This chain links TRBV6-5 with TRBJ1-4; 8 bases are a match to TRBD1. With V trimmed by 8 bases and J by 0 bases, 5 bases remained unmatched. The CDR3 spans 15 residues. CDR1 and CDR2 (germline): MNHEY, SVGAGI. The DNA of the CDR3 is TGTGCCAGCGGAAACAGGGGGGCAACTAATGAAAAACTGTTTTTT. Its translation is CASGNRGATNEKLFF.

J is TRBJ2-7 and V is TRBV27, with D possibly TRBD1 on 5 matching bases. Germline CDR1 is MNHEY and CDR2 is SMNVEV (reference sequence). Trimming took 4 bases from V and 1 from J, leaving 8 bases between them. The CDR3 is made up of 13 amino acids. The CDR3 here is CASSWQGSYEQYF. The CDR3 DNA sequence: TGTGCCAGCAGTTGGCAGGGTTCCTACGAGCAGTACTTC.

This chain joins TRBV24-1 and TRBJ2-7, with D perhaps TRBD2 (6 bases). V lost 2 bases, J lost 10 bases, and 11 bases lay in between. In germline, CDR1 is KGHDR, CDR2 SFDVKD. This CDR3 is built from 12 residues. Here the CDR3 reads CATSDWAGRQYF. The DNA for the CDR3 is TGTGCCACCAGTGATTGGGCCGGGAGACAGTACTTC.

CDR3 in amino acids: CATSRGGTPGREFF. CDR3 in DNA: TGTGCCACCAGCAGAGGGGGGACTCCTGGTCGTGAGTTCTTC. The chain carries TRBV15 and TRBJ2-1, with D possibly being TRBD2 (6 bases). Trimming stripped 1 base from V and 14 bases from J, with 18 bases between. Per germline, CDR1 LNHNV and CDR2 YYDKDF (reference sequence). This CDR3 region has 14 residues.

The chain combines TRBV6-5 with TRBJ2-2; 12 bases fit TRBD2. Germline CDR1 is MNHEY and CDR2 is SVGAGI. The CDR3 is 15 amino acids. The V segment lost 6 bases and the J segment 3 bases; nucleotides outside the gene matches: 2. The CDR3 protein is CASRGTSGYTGELFF. The CDR3 DNA follows: TGTGCCAGCAGGGGGACTAGCGGGTACACCGGGGAGCTGTTTTTT.

The chain links TRBV4-1 to TRBJ2-4; 9 bases match TRBD2. The CDR3 consists of 17 residues. Germline assignment: CDR1 MGHRA and CDR2 YSYEKL. V was pared by 3 bases and J by 2 bases, with 8 bases of the junction left unmatched. The CDR3 sequence is CASSQGLARQTKNIQYF. For the CDR3, the DNA is TGCGCCAGCAGCCAGGGACTAGCCCGTCAAACCAAAAACATTCAGTACTTC.

The chain joins TRBV11-2 to TRBJ2-7, with TRBD2 matching over 10 bases. J lost 2 bases, V lost 5 bases, and 6 bases had no gene match. The germline V gene has CDR1 SGHAT and CDR2 FQNNGV. This CDR3 spans 15 amino acids. The CDR3 DNA follows: TGTGCCAGCAGCCAGCTAGCGGGAGTAACCTACGAGCAGTACTTC. Its protein product is CASSQLAGVTYEQYF.

The CDR3 spells CASSSRYGQGGDEQYF. The DNA of the CDR3 is TGTGCCAGCAGCTCCCGATACGGACAGGGGGGCGACGAGCAGTACTTC. V usage is TRBV13 and J usage is TRBJ2-7, with 10 bases lining up with TRBD1. The CDR3 runs to 16 residues. V lost 4 bases, J lost 5 bases, and 11 bases stayed unmatched. Germline V gene lookup returns CDR1 PRHDT and CDR2 FYEKMQ (reference sequence).